This T cell receptor (beta chain) emerged from a study of beta chain features in type 1 diabetes. The CDR3 extends over 14 amino acids. Per germline, CDR1 MNHNS and CDR2 SASEGT. The trim removed 6 bases at V and 1 base at J, leaving 3 bases unmatched. This clone was detected only a few times. Expressed TCRB transcripts were sequenced because the isolated RNA had all been reverse transcribed beforehand. Libraries were prepared by immunoSEQ multiplex PCR; TCRdb keeps only in-frame clonotypes and omits some of them. The sample yields 130,000 to 150,000 clones, 9% to 9.5% seen once. The chain joins TRBV6-1 to TRBJ2-1; 7 bases are a match to TRBD1. Sequenced input: central memory CD4+ T cells from blood. This clonotype was sampled from a man in his late teens or twenties in good health. The DNA for the CDR3 is TGTGCCAGCAGACGACAGGGTTCCTACAATGAGCAGTTCTTC. It is translated as CASRRQGSYNEQFF.